Reported below is one T cell receptor beta chain. Under the authors' procedure: Reference gene primer amplification yielded estimated nucleated cell counts. Sequencing was performed with immunoSEQ multiplex PCR; in TCRdb, only in-frame clones are kept and a portion is missing. The DNA was the basis for D and trimming; V, J and clone size are from that table. The sample yields 100,000 or so clones, about three quarters seen once. This record belongs to a study of blood T cell repertoires in COVID-19. About the research overall: Collection of acute and convalescent COVID-19 samples took place in the United States, Italy and Spain. PBMCs, B-cell-depleted T cells, or T cells were the source of the cDNA or gDNA that made up the material.

V lost 0 bases, J lost 13 bases, and 10 bases lay in between. There are 12 residues in the CDR3. Germline CDR1 and CDR2: LNHNV and YYDKDF (reference sequence). The chain links TRBV15 to TRBJ2-1, with D tentatively TRBD1 (6 bases). Material: peripheral blood. This receptor was identified in a woman of 80 years or more with acute or convalescent COVID-19. CDR3 residues: CATSRESTGQFF. DNA for the CDR3: TGTGCCACCAGCAGAGAGTCGACAGGCCAGTTCTTC.